The TCR beta chain described here comes from a study of yellow fever vaccine responses in identical twins. Study outcomes and limitations: Twins' vaccine T cell response reportedly gave the appearance of partial convergence and partial personalization.

Trimming pared 5 bases from V and 9 bases from J, leaving 23 bases between. The CDR3 spans 17 residues. TCRdb re-derived calls from the RT-PCR reads in MiXCR, one entry per CDR3 protein. The table includes about 4,800 distinct CDR3 sequences, almost 85% detected once. As for this clonotype: Antigen: not known.

The sample was T cells from blood (PBMCs), unsorted or a sorted subset (not recorded which), taken before or after yellow fever vaccination (not recorded which). V usage is TRBV12-3 or TRBV12-4 and J usage is TRBJ1-6; D might be TRBD1 (5 bases). This receptor was obtained from a woman aged 18-29 years who received the yellow fever vaccine. The CDR3 spells CASSLKPSRVLFSPLHF. CDR3 DNA: TGTGCCAGCAGTCTCAAACCAAGCAGGGTCCTCTTTTCACCCCTCCACTTT.